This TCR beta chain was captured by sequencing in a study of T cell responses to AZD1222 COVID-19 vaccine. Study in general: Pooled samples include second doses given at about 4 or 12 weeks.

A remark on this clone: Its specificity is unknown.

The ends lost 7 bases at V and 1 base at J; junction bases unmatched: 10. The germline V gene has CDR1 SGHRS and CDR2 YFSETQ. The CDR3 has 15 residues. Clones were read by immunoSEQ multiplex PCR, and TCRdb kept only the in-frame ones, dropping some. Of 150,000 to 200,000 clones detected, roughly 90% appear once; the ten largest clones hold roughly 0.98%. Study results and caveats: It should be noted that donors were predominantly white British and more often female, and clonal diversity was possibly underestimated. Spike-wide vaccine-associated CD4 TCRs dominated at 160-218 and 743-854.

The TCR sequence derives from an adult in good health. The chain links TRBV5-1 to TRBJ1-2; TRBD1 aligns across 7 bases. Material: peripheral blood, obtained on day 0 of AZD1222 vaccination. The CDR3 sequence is CASRNLQGFNYGYTF. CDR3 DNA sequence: TGCGCCAGCCGTAACTTACAGGGGTTTAACTATGGCTACACCTTC.